This entry lists 6 T cell receptor beta chains sequenced from one sample in a study of T cell responses to AZD1222 COVID-19 vaccine. Sequenced by immunoSEQ multiplex PCR; TCRdb stores in-frame clones only, minus some. The data hold some 74,000 clones, with roughly 87% observed a single time. The specimen comprised peripheral blood, sampled 28 days after the second AZD1222 dose. These receptors came from an adult who received the AZD1222 COVID-19 vaccine.

Only a few counts were recorded for this clone. V and J are TRBV2 and TRBJ1-2; weak D call: TRBD1 (6 bases). The V gene's germline CDR1 is SNHLY and CDR2 FYNNEI. V gave up 6 bases and J gave up 1 base, with 9 bases separating them. The CDR3 sequence is 13 residues long. CDR3 coding DNA: TGTGCCAGCAGCGTGGACAGTAACTATGGCTACACCTTC. It specifies CASSVDSNYGYTF.

This clone was seen once. V usage is TRBV18 and J usage is TRBJ2-5; 7 nucleotides agree with TRBD1. CDR1 is KGHSH and CDR2 is LQKENI in the germline V gene. This CDR3 region has 15 residues. J was trimmed by 1 base and V by 2 bases; bases with no gene match: 4. The CDR3 nucleotides read TGTGCCAGCTCACCAGCAGGGGACAGCCAAGAGACCCAGTACTTC. This encodes CASSPAGDSQETQYF.

The V gene is TRBV15, the J gene TRBJ1-2; TRBD1 aligns across 12 bases. V shed 0 bases, J shed 8 bases, and the junction held 4 bases outside the gene matches. The CDR3 runs to 15 residues. Germline CDR1 LNHNV, CDR2 YYDKDF (reference sequence). CDR3 sequence: CATSRDRDRGQGYTF. The CDR3 region has the DNA TGTGCCACCAGCAGAGATAGGGACAGGGGGCAGGGCTACACCTTC.

This chain joins TRBV19 and TRBJ1-2, with 11 nucleotides matching TRBD1. The CDR3 length is 15 residues. V shed 4 bases, J shed 5 bases, and the junction held 6 bases outside the gene matches. Germline V gene lookup returns CDR1 LNHDA and CDR2 SQIVND (reference sequence). The CDR3: CASSTTGTGGYGYTF. The DNA for the CDR3 is TGTGCCAGTAGTACAACCGGGACAGGGGGATATGGCTACACCTTC.

The gene calls are TRBV5-6 and TRBJ2-3; 7 nucleotides agree with TRBD2. This CDR3 has 15 residues. V was clipped by 4 bases and J by 6 bases; unmatched bases: 11. The germline V gene has CDR1 SGHDT and CDR2 YYEEEE. Written as DNA, the CDR3 is TGTGCCAGCAGCCCCGGGCCTACTAGCGCCGATACGCAGTATTTT. It specifies CASSPGPTSADTQYF.

In nucleotides, the CDR3 is TGCGCCAGCAGCTTGGGAACTAGGACAGGCCAATTGTTCTTC. It translates to CASSLGTRTGQLFF. This chain uses TRBV5-1 with TRBJ2-1; 7 bases match TRBD1. CDR3 length equals 14 residues. Germline trimming cut 0 bases from V and 15 bases from J; bases unmatched to any gene: 12. The V gene's germline CDR1 is SGHRS and CDR2 YFSETQ.